The sequence of this TCR beta chain was determined in a study of blood T cell repertoires in COVID-19 (dated by TCRdb to the early 2020s). In the study overall: Collaborator samples came from the United States, Italy and Spain and covered acute and convalescent phases of COVID-19. The material from the prospective study consisted of cDNA or gDNA derived from T cells, B-cell-depleted T cells, or PBMCs. Deeply sampled blood TCRbeta repertoires from subjects exposed to, actively infected with, or recovered from COVID-19 were included in the dataset. The repertoires were released in a freely available public database meant as a resource for research on the immune response to SARS-CoV-2. The samples were drawn from two sources: the first 160 participants of the ongoing ImmuneRACE study, and 1,200 or so subjects contributed by 6 global collaborators. A de-identified subject ID, COVID-19 status, age in years and sex were almost always included in the sample metadata. Where available, HLA class I and class II types were obtained from metadata supplied by the sample provider rather than from assay-based typing. What the study reported, not specific to this receptor: How much clinical and demographic metadata was included differed by source and by participant, and the metadata was provided uncurated.

According to the germline V gene, CDR1 reads KGHDR and CDR2 reads SFDVKD. Compared with germline, V lacks 4 bases and J lacks 7 bases; bases without a gene match: 7. Its CDR3 holds 15 amino acids, cysteine through phenylalanine. Kept here is only the CDR3 DNA, which spans 45 bases and is read in frame from base 1. Notes on this clone: Its antigen remains unidentified. Base qualities are missing; no much larger clone stands one base away.

TCRbeta CDR3 regions were amplified from genomic DNA by means of the immunoSEQ Assay, a bias-controlled multiplex PCR. In the source study's methods: Nucleated cell counts per sample were estimated from amplification of reference gene primers within the assay. To quantify the absolute abundance of each unique TCRbeta CDR3 rearrangement, sequence reads were collapsed and filtered. For each sample, productive Simpson clonality was calculated as the square root of Simpson's diversity index over productive rearrangements. The source is immuneACCESS, and TCRdb retained only in-frame sequences with V and J called. Part of the clones is not carried over; for the studies checked, unresolved V genes explain less than half of this, and the remainder is unexplained. The D gene and trimming were derived from the DNA, and the V and J assignments and clone size from that table. Within this sample are just over 150,000 clones, with approximately 95% of them counted one time only. Roughly 4.5% of the sample goes to the ten largest clones.

Each collaborating institution followed its own protocols to collect whole blood in K2EDTA tubes. For TCRbeta analysis, collaborator samples were shipped as frozen whole blood, as isolated PBMCs, or as DNA extracted from either sample type. Sequenced input: peripheral blood. The chain couples TRBV24-1 to TRBJ2-2; 8 central bases correspond to TRBD1. This clonotype was sampled from a woman aged 50 to 65 with acute or convalescent COVID-19. The DNA reads TGTGCCACCAGTGACAACGGACAGGGAGGCGGGGAGCTGTTTTTT. Translation gives CATSDNGQGGGELFF.